This T cell receptor beta chain originates from a study of response to subunit inactivated influenza vaccine. The CDR3 is 13 residues long. Germline loops: CDR1 SGHTA, CDR2 FQGNSA. The V gene end was trimmed by 6 bases and the J gene end by 8 bases; junction bases not matched to a gene: 7. TCRdb independently ran MiXCR on the RT-PCR reads; one entry per CDR3 protein. Counted here are 150,000 to 200,000 distinct CDR3 sequences, about a tenth occurring once; the ten biggest clones make up around 11%. The table lists this clonotype with a few counts. Sequencing used non-naive T cells sorted from PBMCs, obtained about 40 days after vaccination. J is TRBJ1-2 and V is TRBV7-2, with 9 bases lining up with TRBD1. This clonotype was sampled from a man aged 50-59 years who received an inactivated influenza vaccine. The CDR3, as DNA: TGTGCCAGCAGGATGGGACAGGGCGCAGGCTACACCTTC. It encodes CASRMGQGAGYTF.